Following are 27 T cell receptor beta chains from one sample sequenced in a study of blood T cell repertoires in COVID-19. Only in-frame clones appear in the TCRdb table, and some are missing; sequencing was by immunoSEQ multiplex PCR. The profile shows 60,000 to 70,000 clones, 88% of them singletons. The sequenced sample consisted of peripheral blood. The receptors here all came from a woman aged 55-69 years with COVID-19, enrolled during active disease.

The chain carries TRBV9 and TRBJ2-1, with 9 bases lining up with TRBD2. V shed 7 bases, J shed 0 bases, and the junction held 5 bases outside the gene matches. The CDR3 covers 15 residues. From germline, CDR1 is SGDLS and CDR2 YYNGEE. The CDR3 nucleotides read TGTGCCAGCGGAGGACTAGCGAGCTCCTACAATGAGCAGTTCTTC. This translates into CASGGLASSYNEQFF. The full variable domain, rest sourced from reference TRBV9 and TRBJ2-1, is DSGVTQTPKHLITATGQRVTLRCSPRSGDLSVYWYQQSLDQGLQFLIQYYNGEERAKGNILERFSAQQFPDLHSELNLSSLELGDSALYFCASGGLASSYNEQFFGPGTRLTVL.

This clone turned up a few times. J is TRBJ2-7 and V is TRBV11-2, with TRBD2 identical over 8 bases. The germline CDR1 and CDR2 sequences are SGHAT and FQNNGV. J lost 0 bases, V lost 5 bases, and 9 bases had no gene match. The length of the CDR3 is 16 residues. The chain's CDR3 is CASSRSGGKSSYEQYF. DNA of the CDR3: TGTGCCAGCAGCCGCAGCGGGGGTAAATCCTCCTACGAGCAGTACTTC. The entire variable domain, with the rest obtained from reference TRBV11-2 and TRBJ2-7, is as follows: EAGVAQSPRYKIIEKRQSVAFWCNPISGHATLYWYQQILGQGPKLLIQFQNNGVVDDSQLPKDRFSAERLKGVDSTLKIQPAKLEDSAVYLCASSRSGGKSSYEQYFGPGTRLTVT.

The gene calls are TRBV10-2 and TRBJ1-2; tentative D call: TRBD1 (6 bases). The V end lost 1 base, the J end lost 0 bases, and 12 bases lay between the germline ends. The CDR3 runs to 16 residues. CDR1 WSHSY and CDR2 SAAADI come from the germline V gene. The CDR3 DNA is TGCGCCAGCAGTGAGTACGACAGGTCCTCTAACTATGGCTACACCTTC. This gives the protein CASSEYDRSSNYGYTF.

V gene TRBV28 combines with J gene TRBJ2-1; a possible D gene is TRBD1 (6 bases). Germline V CDR1 and CDR2: MDHEN, SYDVKM. V shed 6 bases and J shed 5 bases, with 8 bases lying between them. The CDR3 is 12 residues long. The CDR3 is CASRGADNEQFF. The CDR3 coding sequence is TGTGCCAGCAGGGGGGCGGACAATGAGCAGTTCTTC.

The chain is built from TRBV3-1 (or the pseudogene TRBV3-2) and TRBJ1-5; D may be TRBD1 (6 bases). From germline, CDR1 is LGHDT and CDR2 YNNKEL (reference sequence). The CDR3 is 16 amino acids. With 1 base removed from V and 5 bases from J, the gap between germline ends came to 15 bases. CDR3: CASSQGWRGGDQPQHF. The CDR3, as DNA: TGTGCCAGCAGCCAAGGTTGGCGAGGGGGTGATCAGCCCCAGCATTTT.

Many counts were recorded for this clone. CDR3 DNA sequence: TGTGCCAGTAGTCCGACAGGAGGCTATGGCTACACCTTC. Translating gives CASSPTGGYGYTF. V is TRBV19 and J is TRBJ1-2, with D tentatively TRBD1 (6 bases). The CDR3 runs 13 residues. V was cut by 5 bases and J by 4 bases, with 11 bases left in between. Per germline, CDR1 LNHDA and CDR2 SQIVND (reference sequence).

V gene TRBV19 combines with J gene TRBJ2-1, with a possible D match to TRBD2 (6 bases). The V end was cut by 6 bases, the J end by 5 bases, with 17 bases between. Germline V gene lookup returns CDR1 LNHDA and CDR2 SQIVND (reference sequence). The CDR3 sequence is 15 residues long. CDR3 sequence (DNA): TGTGCCAGTAGGGACCACCCCGTAGCGGACAATGAGCAGTTCTTC. It specifies CASRDHPVADNEQFF.

The chain combines TRBV7-2 with TRBJ1-5; the D is unclear. Germline V gene sequence: CDR1 SGHTA, CDR2 FQGNSA. Trimming left V 1 base short and J 4 bases short, with 5 bases between. This CDR3 is 13 amino acids long. The CDR3 DNA follows: TGTGCCAGCAGCTTAGGGCAGAATCAGCCCCAGCATTTT. Translation gives CASSLGQNQPQHF.

The chain links TRBV12-3 or TRBV12-4 to TRBJ1-5; D gene ambiguous. V lost 5 bases to trimming and J lost 5 bases, with 7 bases between them. This CDR3 has 12 amino acids. CDR3 DNA sequence: TGTGCCAGCAGTCCGCAGGATCAGCCCCAGCATTTT. This gives the protein CASSPQDQPQHF.

The V call is TRBV4-1, the J call TRBJ1-3, with 9 positions matching TRBD1. Germline V CDR1 and CDR2: MGHRA, YSYEKL. Trimming took 4 bases from V and 3 from J; bases not matched to a gene: 10. CDR3 length: 17 amino acids. The CDR3: CASSRTTGTGFGNTIYF. CDR3 bases: TGCGCCAGCAGCCGGACAACCGGGACAGGGTTTGGAAACACCATATATTTT.

The chain links TRBV28 to TRBJ2-7; D gene unclear. Germline CDR1 and CDR2: MDHEN and SYDVKM. The CDR3 is 12 amino acids. Trimming removed 3 bases from V and 9 bases from J, with 12 bases in between. CDR3 amino acids: CASSLVVSGQYF. The CDR3 bases are TGTGCCAGCAGTTTGGTAGTCTCAGGGCAGTACTTC.

This chain links TRBV6-2 or TRBV6-3 with TRBJ1-1; D not certain. Germline loops: CDR1 MNHEY, CDR2 SVGEGT. The V end lost 5 bases, the J end lost 0 bases, and 19 bases lay between the germline ends. This CDR3 spans 17 amino acids. The CDR3 here is CASSNPLVGVMNTEAFF. The CDR3 region has the DNA TGTGCCAGCAGTAACCCCCTAGTAGGAGTCATGAACACTGAAGCTTTCTTT.

The genes are TRBV7-2 and TRBJ2-5; D remains ambiguous. Germline V lookup: CDR1 SGHTA, CDR2 FQGNSA. The CDR3 totals 14 residues. The germline V and J ends were trimmed by 0 bases and 2 bases, with 7 bases remaining between them. This chain's CDR3 is CASSLAVRQETQYF. CDR3 bases: TGTGCCAGCAGCTTAGCTGTGAGGCAAGAGACCCAGTACTTC.

This clone appeared once. The chain links TRBV5-5 to TRBJ1-3, with D perhaps TRBD1 (5 bases). CDR3 length: 15 amino acids. CDR1 and CDR2 (germline): SGHKS, YYEKEE (reference sequence). Deletions cut 4 bases from V and 4 bases from J, with 15 bases between. This CDR3 is CASSPGVFTGNTIYF. The CDR3 DNA reads as TGTGCCAGCAGCCCGGGGGTCTTTACCGGAAACACCATATATTTT.

The chain carries TRBV27 and TRBJ1-5; TRBD1 matches at 10 bases. The trim removed 3 bases at V and 6 bases at J, leaving 5 bases unmatched. The CDR3 length is 15 residues. Germline V gene data show CDR1 as MNHEY and CDR2 as SMNVEV (reference sequence). DNA for the CDR3: TGTGCCAGCAGTTTGGGACAGGGGAGTGCTCAGCCCCAGCATTTT. This sequence encodes CASSLGQGSAQPQHF.

V usage is TRBV7-7 and J usage is TRBJ2-3; TRBD2 matches at 10 bases. The CDR3 consists of 15 residues. In germline, CDR1 is SSHAT, CDR2 FNYEAQ (reference sequence). Trimming cost V 2 bases and J 4 bases; bases outside gene matches: 3. The CDR3 nucleotides read TGTGCCAGCAGCTTACTAGCGGGAGCCGCAGATACGCAGTATTTT. Amino acids: CASSLLAGAADTQYF.

This chain connects TRBV21-1 to TRBJ1-5. TRBV21-1 is described as a pseudogene. CDR3 size: 14 residues. CDR3 in amino acids: CASIPARGAQPQHF. DNA for the CDR3: TGTGCCAGCATCCCCGCTCGGGGGGCTCAGCCCCAGCATTTT.

The genes are TRBV7-2 and TRBJ2-5; TRBD1 might be the D (5 bases). V lost 0 bases, J lost 2 bases, and 13 bases lay in between. This CDR3 is built from 16 residues. Germline CDR1 SGHTA, CDR2 FQGNSA. This chain's CDR3 is CASSLAPVTDQETQYF. In DNA, the CDR3 is TGTGCCAGCAGCTTAGCACCTGTGACAGATCAAGAGACCCAGTACTTC.

The V and J genes are TRBV19 and TRBJ1-6, with 7 bases that match TRBD1. Trimming took 4 bases from V and 7 from J; bases not matched to a gene: 7. The CDR3 runs 15 residues. Per the germline V gene, CDR1 is LNHDA and CDR2 is SQIVND (reference sequence). The CDR3 region has the DNA TGTGCCAGTAGTAGTCAGGGGGTGACCAATTCACCCCTCCACTTT. It is translated as CASSSQGVTNSPLHF.

The J gene is TRBJ1-5, the V gene TRBV7-8; D is perhaps TRBD1 (5 bases). Trimming removed 4 bases from V and 3 bases from J, with 16 bases in between. The length of the CDR3 is 16 residues. Per the germline V gene, CDR1 is SGHVS and CDR2 is FQNEAQ. As DNA, the CDR3 is TGTGCCAGCAGCTCCTCTGTGCAGGGCAACAATCAGCCCCAGCATTTT. Translated: CASSSSVQGNNQPQHF.

This clone has only a few counts. The chain links TRBV7-9 to TRBJ1-1; a possible D gene is TRBD1 (5 bases). This CDR3 spans 14 amino acids. Germline V CDR1 and CDR2: SEHNR, FQNEAQ (reference sequence). The germline V and J ends were trimmed by 5 bases and 1 base, with 11 bases remaining between them. CDR3 region: CASSKPTGNTEAFF. CDR3 in DNA: TGTGCCAGCAGCAAACCTACAGGGAACACTGAAGCTTTCTTT. The full variable domain, its missing parts supplied by reference TRBV7-9 and TRBJ1-1, is DTGVSQNPRHKITKRGQNVTFRCDPISEHNRLYWYRQTLGQGPEFLTYFQNEAQLEKSRLLSDRFSAERPKGSFSTLEIQRTEQGDSAMYLCASSKPTGNTEAFFGQGTRLTVV.

The CDR3 loop is CAITSHRNEQFF. CDR3 nucleotide sequence: TGTGCCATCACCTCCCACAGGAATGAGCAGTTCTTC. The chain uses TRBV10-3 and TRBJ2-1; weak D call: TRBD1 (5 bases). The germline gives CDR1 ENHRY, CDR2 SYGVKD. The ends were cut back, 7 bases at V and 7 bases at J, with 11 bases in the middle. The CDR3 totals 12 residues.

The gene calls are TRBV9 and TRBJ1-3, with 9 bases that match TRBD1. J lost 0 bases, V lost 3 bases, and 7 bases had no gene match. Germline loops: CDR1 SGDLS, CDR2 YYNGEE. The CDR3 length is 17 residues. The CDR3 DNA reads as TGTGCCAGCAGCGATCCGGGACAGGGCGCCTCTGGAAACACCATATATTTT. Its protein product is CASSDPGQGASGNTIYF.

This clone was seen a single time. The chain combines TRBV4-3 with TRBJ1-2; no definite D call. The V gene's germline CDR1 is LGHNA and CDR2 YSLEER. This CDR3 is 15 amino acids long. The V and J ends lost 2 bases and 2 bases respectively, with 12 bases between them. Written as DNA, the CDR3 is TGCGCCAGCAGCCAACTCCCGGGTACCAACTATGGCTACACCTTC. It yields the protein CASSQLPGTNYGYTF.

The V and J genes are TRBV4-2 and TRBJ2-5; D ambiguous. The CDR3 is 14 amino acids. Germline-derived CDR1 and CDR2 are LGHNA and YNFKEQ. The V and J ends lost 1 base and 3 bases respectively, with 9 bases between them. Here the CDR3 reads CASSQGQAEETQYF. CDR3 nucleotides: TGTGCCAGCAGCCAAGGGCAGGCCGAAGAGACCCAGTACTTC.

This clone was counted once. The chain links TRBV4-3 to TRBJ2-1; 13 bases are a match to TRBD2. Germline CDR1 LGHNA, CDR2 YSLEER. Trimming at V came to 4 bases and at J to 4 bases, leaving 7 bases not matched to a gene. The CDR3 runs 17 residues. The CDR3 spells CASSPRRGLAGYNEQFF. CDR3 sequence (DNA): TGCGCCAGCAGCCCGAGGAGGGGACTAGCGGGGTACAATGAGCAGTTCTTC.

V gene TRBV7-8 combines with J gene TRBJ2-1; no clear D gene. The V gene's germline CDR1 is SGHVS and CDR2 FQNEAQ. The CDR3 contains 18 residues. Trimming stripped 5 bases from V and 0 bases from J, with 20 bases between. The chain's CDR3 is CASSPTLARPSSYNEQFF. The CDR3 DNA reads as TGTGCCAGCAGCCCCACGCTGGCCAGGCCGAGCTCCTACAATGAGCAGTTCTTC. The full variable domain, rest sourced from reference TRBV7-8 and TRBJ2-1, is GAGVSQSPRYKVAKRGQDVALRCDPISGHVSLFWYQQALGQGPEFLTYFQNEAQLDKSGLPSDRFFAERPEGSVSTLKIQRTQQEDSAVYLCASSPTLARPSSYNEQFFGPGTRLTVL.